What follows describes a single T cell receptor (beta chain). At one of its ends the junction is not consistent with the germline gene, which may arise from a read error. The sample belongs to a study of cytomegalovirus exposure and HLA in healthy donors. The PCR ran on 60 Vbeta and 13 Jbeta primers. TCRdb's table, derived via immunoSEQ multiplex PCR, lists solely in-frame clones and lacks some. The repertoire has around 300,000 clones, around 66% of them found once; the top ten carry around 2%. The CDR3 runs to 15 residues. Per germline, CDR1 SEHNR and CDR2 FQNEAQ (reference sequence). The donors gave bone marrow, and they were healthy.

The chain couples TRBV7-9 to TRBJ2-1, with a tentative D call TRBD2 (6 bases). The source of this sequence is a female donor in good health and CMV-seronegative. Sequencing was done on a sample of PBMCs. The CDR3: CSSSLDGSSYNEQFF. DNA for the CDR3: TGTTCCAGCAGCTTAGACGGGAGCTCCTACAATGAGCAGTTCTTC. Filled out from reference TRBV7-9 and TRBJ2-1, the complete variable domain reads DTGVSQNPRHKITKRGQNVTFRCDPISEHNRLYWYRQTLGQGPEFLTYFQNEAQLEKSRLLSDRFSAERPKGSFSTLEIQRTEQGDSAMYLCSSSLDGSSYNEQFFGPGTRLTVL.